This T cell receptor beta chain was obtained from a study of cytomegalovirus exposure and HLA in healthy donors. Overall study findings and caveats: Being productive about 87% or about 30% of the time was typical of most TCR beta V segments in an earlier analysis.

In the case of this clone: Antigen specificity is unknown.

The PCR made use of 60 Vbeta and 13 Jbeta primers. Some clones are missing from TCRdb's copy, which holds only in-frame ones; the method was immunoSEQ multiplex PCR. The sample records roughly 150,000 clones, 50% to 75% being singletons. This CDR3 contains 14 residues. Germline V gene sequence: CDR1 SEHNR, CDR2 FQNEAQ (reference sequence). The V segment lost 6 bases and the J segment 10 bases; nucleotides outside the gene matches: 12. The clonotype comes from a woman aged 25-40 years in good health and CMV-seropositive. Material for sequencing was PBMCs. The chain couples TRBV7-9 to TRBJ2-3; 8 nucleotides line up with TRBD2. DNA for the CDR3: TGTGCCAGCAGAGACGGGAGGGCCACGGTTGCGCAGTATTTT. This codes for CASRDGRATVAQYF.